Below are 21 T cell receptor beta chains sequenced from a single sample in a study of cytomegalovirus exposure and HLA in healthy donors. Profiling relied on immunoSEQ multiplex PCR, and the TCRdb table lists in-frame clones only, not all of them. This table has 160,000 or so clones, approximately 90% appearing once. The specimen sequenced was PBMCs. These receptors all come from a man aged 18 to 29 in good health and CMV-seronegative.

This CDR3 is CASSDIAGPSYEQYF. CDR3 bases: TGTGCCAGCAGCGACATAGCGGGCCCCTCCTACGAGCAGTACTTC. The chain uses TRBV7-9 and TRBJ2-7; the match to TRBD2 covers 7 bases. The CDR3 is made up of 15 amino acids. Trimming removed 5 bases from V and 0 bases from J; junction bases left unmatched: 7. Germline V gives CDR1 SEHNR, CDR2 FQNEAQ (reference sequence).

This clone was seen once. DNA for the CDR3: TGCAGCGTTCGACAGGGTAGAGAAAAACTGTTTTTT. Its translation is CSVRQGREKLFF. The genes are TRBV29-1 and TRBJ1-4, with 7 bases fitting TRBD1. V trimming: 5 bases; J trimming: 8 bases; junction bases outside the gene matches: 5. Germline V gene data show CDR1 as SQVTM and CDR2 as ANQGSEA. The CDR3 loop spans 12 amino acids.

The chain combines TRBV10-3 with TRBJ1-5; possibly TRBD1 for D (6 bases). CDR3 length equals 13 residues. V dropped 10 bases and J dropped 4 bases, with 14 bases sitting between them. Germline-derived CDR1 and CDR2 are ENHRY and SYGVKD. The CDR3 sequence: CASRSGENQPQHF. The CDR3 DNA reads as TGTGCCAGTAGATCAGGGGAGAATCAGCCCCAGCATTTT.

CDR3: CASSPYLAGFHYEQYF. The CDR3 DNA is TGTGCCAGCTCACCTTACCTAGCGGGGTTCCACTACGAGCAGTACTTC. The chain carries TRBV18 and TRBJ2-7; 9 bases map to TRBD2. CDR1 and CDR2 from the germline V gene are KGHSH and LQKENI. CDR3 length: 16 residues. V dropped 3 bases and J dropped 3; count of bases not matched to a gene: 9.

The chain couples TRBV6-1 to TRBJ2-2; D remains ambiguous. The CDR3 contains 13 residues. V was shortened by 4 bases and J by 8 bases, with 11 bases between the two germline ends. Germline V gene lookup returns CDR1 MNHNS and CDR2 SASEGT. The CDR3 sequence is CASSAFIGGELFF. CDR3 DNA: TGTGCCAGCAGTGCTTTTATCGGGGGGGAGCTGTTTTTT.

V usage is TRBV9 and J usage is TRBJ2-7; D ambiguous. V shed 3 bases and J shed 5 bases, with 12 bases lying between them. The germline V gene has CDR1 SGDLS and CDR2 YYNGEE. The CDR3 is made up of 13 amino acids. The CDR3 loop is CASSAMPSHEQYF. The DNA of the CDR3 is TGTGCCAGCAGCGCTATGCCGTCTCACGAGCAGTACTTC.

The rearrangement uses TRBV7-2 and TRBJ2-1; perhaps TRBD2 as D (6 bases). Trimming left V 1 base short and J 4 bases short, with 11 bases between. In germline, CDR1 is SGHTA, CDR2 FQGNSA. The CDR3 loop spans 15 amino acids. CDR3 sequence: CASSLDSGEYNEQFF. CDR3 DNA: TGTGCCAGCAGCTTAGATTCGGGAGAGTACAATGAGCAGTTCTTC.

CDR3 protein: CASSPTSGYTYNEQFF. The CDR3 DNA is TGTGCCAGCAGTCCGACTAGCGGGTATACCTACAATGAGCAGTTCTTC. V and J are TRBV6-4 and TRBJ2-1, with 10 bases fitting TRBD2. The CDR3 sequence is 16 residues long. Germline CDR1 and CDR2: MRHNA and SNTAGT. V shed 5 bases, J shed 2 bases, and the junction held 6 bases outside the gene matches.

The chain carries TRBV10-2 and TRBJ1-2; D possibly corresponds to TRBD1 (6 bases). This CDR3 has 14 residues. V lost 2 bases and J lost 4, with 11 bases in between. Germline CDR1 and CDR2: WSHSY and SAAADI. The CDR3: CASSETGLFYGYTF. In nucleotides, the CDR3 is TGCGCCAGCAGTGAGACAGGGCTGTTCTATGGCTACACCTTC.

This chain joins TRBV5-1 and TRBJ2-7; 7 bases map to TRBD1. The CDR3 length is 14 residues. V gave up 0 bases and J gave up 9 bases; unmatched junction bases: 9. Per the germline V gene, CDR1 is SGHRS and CDR2 is YFSETQ. The CDR3 sequence: CASSLVGQCFGQYV. DNA for the CDR3: TGCGCCAGCAGCTTGGTGGGACAGTGTTTTGGGCAGTACGTC.

V usage is TRBV2 and J usage is TRBJ1-1; unclear D gene. CDR3 size: 15 residues. The V and J ends lost 4 bases and 2 bases respectively, with 14 bases between them. The germline V gene has CDR1 SNHLY and CDR2 FYNNEI. The CDR3 protein is CASSGAGISNTEAFF. The CDR3, as DNA: TGTGCCAGCAGTGGGGCCGGGATTTCTAACACTGAAGCTTTCTTT.

This chain joins TRBV7-2 and TRBJ2-3; D remains ambiguous. CDR1 SGHTA and CDR2 FQGNSA come from the germline V gene. The V and J ends lost 5 bases and 0 bases respectively, with 12 bases between them. The CDR3 loop spans 15 amino acids. CDR3 region: CASSRVAASTDTQYF. The CDR3 DNA sequence: TGTGCCAGCAGCCGGGTTGCCGCGAGCACAGATACGCAGTATTTT.

This sequence joins TRBV6-1 and TRBJ2-3; 8 nucleotides agree with TRBD2. This CDR3 region has 15 residues. The J segment lost 1 base and the V segment lost 4 bases, leaving 4 bases of the junction unmatched. Per germline, CDR1 MNHNS and CDR2 SASEGT. CDR3 sequence (DNA): TGTGCCAGCAGTGTGTACGGGGGGGGCACAGATACGCAGTATTTT. Amino acids: CASSVYGGGTDTQYF.

V gene TRBV6-1 combines with J gene TRBJ2-2; 7 bases are a match to TRBD1. The CDR3 is 19 amino acids. CDR1 and CDR2 from the germline V gene are MNHNS and SASEGT. V lost 4 bases and J lost 6; bases outside the gene matches: 20. CDR3: CASSGSGTATFLGPGELFF. In nucleotides, the CDR3 is TGTGCCAGCAGTGGCTCCGGGACAGCCACCTTCTTAGGCCCCGGGGAGCTGTTTTTT.

The chain has TRBV6-6 and TRBJ1-2; D unclear. Trimming removed 10 bases from V and 7 bases from J, with 13 bases in between. The CDR3 contains 11 residues. Germline lookup yields CDR1 MNHNY and CDR2 SVGAGI (reference sequence). CDR3 nucleotide sequence: TGTGCCACCGACTCCCTCAGTGGCTACACCTTC. It translates to CATDSLSGYTF.

This chain uses TRBV19 with TRBJ2-1, with D perhaps TRBD2 (6 bases). CDR1 and CDR2 (germline): LNHDA, SQIVND (reference sequence). Between the trimmed V and J ends, which lost 7 bases and 0 bases, there was a span of 19 bases. The CDR3 extends over 17 amino acids. CDR3 amino acids: CASTLNGGPSSYNEQFF. CDR3 coding DNA: TGTGCCAGTACCCTAAATGGAGGGCCCAGCTCCTACAATGAGCAGTTCTTC.

The rearrangement uses TRBV28 and TRBJ2-1, with D possibly being TRBD2 (5 bases). The germline CDR1 and CDR2 sequences are MDHEN and SYDVKM. The CDR3 has 16 amino acids. V was cut by 2 bases and J by 4 bases, with 15 bases left in between. CDR3 sequence reads: CASSLAASGLYNEQFF. The CDR3 bases are TGTGCCAGCAGTTTAGCGGCCAGCGGATTGTACAATGAGCAGTTCTTC.

The V gene is TRBV5-1, the J gene TRBJ2-1; a weak D match, TRBD2 (6 bases). The germline V gene encodes CDR1 SGHRS and CDR2 YFSETQ. The CDR3 sequence is 16 residues long. V gave up 4 bases and J gave up 8 bases, with 22 bases separating them. CDR3 DNA: TGCGCCAGCAGCCAGGGACTCACTAAACTCGAGGATGAGCAGTTCTTC. This encodes CASSQGLTKLEDEQFF. Full variable domain (outside the CDR3, taken from reference TRBV5-1 and TRBJ2-1): KAGVTQTPRYLIKTRGQQVTLSCSPISGHRSVSWYQQTPGQGLQFLFEYFSETQRNKGNFPGRFSGRQFSNSRSEMNVSTLELGDSALYLCASSQGLTKLEDEQFFGPGTRLTVL.

This rearrangement joins TRBV5-1 to TRBJ1-6; 10 bases fit TRBD1. CDR3 length: 16 amino acids. The ends lost 4 bases at V and 8 bases at J; junction bases unmatched: 9. Germline V gives CDR1 SGHRS, CDR2 YFSETQ. The CDR3 loop reads CASSQDRGQLDSPLHF. In nucleotides, the CDR3 is TGCGCCAGCAGCCAAGACAGGGGGCAGTTGGATTCACCCCTCCACTTT.

This clone was recorded a few times. This chain joins TRBV11-2 and TRBJ2-7; D gene unclear. Deletions cut 1 base from V and 3 bases from J, with 4 bases between. The CDR3 sequence is 12 residues long. Germline CDR1 SGHAT, CDR2 FQNNGV. Here the CDR3 reads CASSLVHYEQYF. The CDR3 nucleotides are TGTGCCAGCAGCTTAGTTCACTACGAGCAGTACTTC. The full variable domain, completed using reference TRBV11-2 and TRBJ2-7, is EAGVAQSPRYKIIEKRQSVAFWCNPISGHATLYWYQQILGQGPKLLIQFQNNGVVDDSQLPKDRFSAERLKGVDSTLKIQPAKLEDSAVYLCASSLVHYEQYFGPGTRLTVT.

The rearrangement joins TRBV28 to TRBJ2-7; D remains ambiguous. CDR3 size: 12 residues. Trimming removed 3 bases from V and 6 bases from J, with 9 bases in between. Germline assignment: CDR1 MDHEN and CDR2 SYDVKM. Written as DNA, the CDR3 is TGTGCCAGCAGTTTTGGAGAGTTCGAGCAGTACTTC. Its protein product is CASSFGEFEQYF.